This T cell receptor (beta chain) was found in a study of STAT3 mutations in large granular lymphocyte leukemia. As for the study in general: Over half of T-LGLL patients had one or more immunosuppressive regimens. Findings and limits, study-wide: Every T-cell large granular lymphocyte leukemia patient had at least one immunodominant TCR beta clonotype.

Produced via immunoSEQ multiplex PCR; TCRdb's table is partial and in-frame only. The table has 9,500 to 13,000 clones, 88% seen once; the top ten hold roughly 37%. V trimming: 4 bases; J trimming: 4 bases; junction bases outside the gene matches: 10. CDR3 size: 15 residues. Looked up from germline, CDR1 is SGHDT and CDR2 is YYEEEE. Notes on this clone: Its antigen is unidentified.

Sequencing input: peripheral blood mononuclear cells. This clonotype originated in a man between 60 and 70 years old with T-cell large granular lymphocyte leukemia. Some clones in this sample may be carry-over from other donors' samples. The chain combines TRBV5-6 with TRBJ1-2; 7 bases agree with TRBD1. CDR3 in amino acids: CASSQGRGRSYGYTF. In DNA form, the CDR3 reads TGTGCCAGCAGCCAGGGAAGGGGGCGCAGCTATGGCTACACCTTC.